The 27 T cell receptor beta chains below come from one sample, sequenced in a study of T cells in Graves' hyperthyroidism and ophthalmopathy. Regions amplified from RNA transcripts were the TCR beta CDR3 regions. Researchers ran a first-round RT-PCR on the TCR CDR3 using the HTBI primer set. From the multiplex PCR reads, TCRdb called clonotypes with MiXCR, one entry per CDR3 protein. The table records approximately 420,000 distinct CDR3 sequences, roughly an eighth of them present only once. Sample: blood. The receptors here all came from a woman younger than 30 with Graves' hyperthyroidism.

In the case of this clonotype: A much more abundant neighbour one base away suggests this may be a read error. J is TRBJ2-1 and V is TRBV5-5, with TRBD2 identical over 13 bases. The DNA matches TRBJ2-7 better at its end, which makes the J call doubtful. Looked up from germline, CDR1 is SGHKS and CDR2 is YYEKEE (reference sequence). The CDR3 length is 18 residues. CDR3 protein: CASSLGILAGGLSNEQYF. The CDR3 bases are TGTGCCAGCAGCTTAGGGATACTAGCGGGAGGGTTATCCAATGAGCAGTACTTC.

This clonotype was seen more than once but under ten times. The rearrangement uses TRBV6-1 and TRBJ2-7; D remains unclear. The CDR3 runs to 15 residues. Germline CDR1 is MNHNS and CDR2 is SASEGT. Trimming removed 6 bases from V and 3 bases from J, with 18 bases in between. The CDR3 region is CASRKQGGIYYEQYF. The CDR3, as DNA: TGTGCCAGCAGAAAGCAAGGTGGAATTTACTACGAGCAGTACTTC.

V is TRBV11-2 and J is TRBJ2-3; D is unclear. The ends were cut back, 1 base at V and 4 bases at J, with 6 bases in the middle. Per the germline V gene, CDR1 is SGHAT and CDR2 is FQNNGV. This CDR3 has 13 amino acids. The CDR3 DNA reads TGTGCCAGCAGCTTAGTGACGGCAGATACGCAGTATTTT. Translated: CASSLVTADTQYF.

The CDR3 sequence: CASSSCVQPQHF. The CDR3 nucleotides are TGTGCCAGCAGTTCATGTGTTCAGCCCCAGCATTTT. The gene calls are TRBV6-5 and TRBJ1-5; no clear D. This CDR3 contains 12 residues. V lost 4 bases and J lost 6, with 7 bases in between. Germline CDR1 MNHEY, CDR2 SVGAGI.

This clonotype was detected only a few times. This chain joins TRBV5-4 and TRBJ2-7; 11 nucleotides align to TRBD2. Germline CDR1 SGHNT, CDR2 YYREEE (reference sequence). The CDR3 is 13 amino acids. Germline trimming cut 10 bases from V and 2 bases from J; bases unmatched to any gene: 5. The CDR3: CAGKLAGAYEQYF. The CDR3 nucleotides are TGTGCCGGAAAACTAGCGGGAGCCTACGAGCAGTACTTC.

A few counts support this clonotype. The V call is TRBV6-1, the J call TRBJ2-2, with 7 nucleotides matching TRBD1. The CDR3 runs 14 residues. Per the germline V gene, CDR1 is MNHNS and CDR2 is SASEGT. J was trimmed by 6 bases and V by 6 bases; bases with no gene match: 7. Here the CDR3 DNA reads TGTGCCAGCAGCTACCGGGACAGTCCCGGGGAGCTGTTTTTT. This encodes CASSYRDSPGELFF.

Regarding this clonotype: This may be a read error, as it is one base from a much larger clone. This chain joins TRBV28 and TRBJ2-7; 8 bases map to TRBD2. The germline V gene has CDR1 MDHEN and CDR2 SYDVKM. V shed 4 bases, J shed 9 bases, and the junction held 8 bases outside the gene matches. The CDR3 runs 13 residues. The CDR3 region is CASSSREGQGQYF. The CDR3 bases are TGTGCCAGCAGTTCCCGGGAGGGCCAAGGGCAGTACTTC.

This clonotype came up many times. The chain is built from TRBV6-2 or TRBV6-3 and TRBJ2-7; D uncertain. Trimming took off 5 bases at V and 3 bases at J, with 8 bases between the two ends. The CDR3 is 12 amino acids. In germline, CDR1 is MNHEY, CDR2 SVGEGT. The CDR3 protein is CASSQDRYEQYF. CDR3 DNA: TGTGCCAGCAGTCAGGACCGCTACGAGCAGTACTTC.

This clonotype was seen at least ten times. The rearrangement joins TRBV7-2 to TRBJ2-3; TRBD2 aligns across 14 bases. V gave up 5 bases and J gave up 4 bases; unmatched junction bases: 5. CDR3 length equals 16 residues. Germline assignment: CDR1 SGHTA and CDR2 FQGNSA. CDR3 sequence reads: CASSLGTSGSSDTQYF. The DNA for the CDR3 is TGTGCCAGCAGCCTAGGGACTAGCGGGAGCTCAGATACGCAGTATTTT.

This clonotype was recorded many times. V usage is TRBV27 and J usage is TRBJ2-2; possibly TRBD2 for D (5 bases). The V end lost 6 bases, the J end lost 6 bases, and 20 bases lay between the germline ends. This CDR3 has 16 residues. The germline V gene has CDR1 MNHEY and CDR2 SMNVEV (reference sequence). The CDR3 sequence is CASSSPAASRSGELFF. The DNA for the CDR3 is TGTGCCAGCAGCTCACCAGCGGCAAGTAGATCCGGGGAGCTGTTTTTT.

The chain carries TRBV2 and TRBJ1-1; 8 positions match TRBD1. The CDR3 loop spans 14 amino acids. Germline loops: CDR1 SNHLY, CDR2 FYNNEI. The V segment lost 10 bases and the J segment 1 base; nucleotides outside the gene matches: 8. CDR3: CATGQGRGNTEAFF. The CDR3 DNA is TGTGCCACCGGACAGGGAAGGGGGAACACTGAAGCTTTCTTT.

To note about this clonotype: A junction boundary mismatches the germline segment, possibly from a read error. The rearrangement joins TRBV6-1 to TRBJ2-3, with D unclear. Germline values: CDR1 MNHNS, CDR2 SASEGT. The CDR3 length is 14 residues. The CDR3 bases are TGTGCCAGCACCGCATCAGCGACCACAGACACGCAGTATTTT. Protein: CASTASATTDTQYF.

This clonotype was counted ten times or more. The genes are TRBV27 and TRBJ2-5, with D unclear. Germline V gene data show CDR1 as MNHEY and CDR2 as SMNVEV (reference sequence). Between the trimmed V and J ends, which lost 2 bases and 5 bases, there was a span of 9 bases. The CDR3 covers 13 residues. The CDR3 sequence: CASSLKEWETQYF. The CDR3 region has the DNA TGTGCCAGCAGTTTAAAGGAATGGGAGACCCAGTACTTC.

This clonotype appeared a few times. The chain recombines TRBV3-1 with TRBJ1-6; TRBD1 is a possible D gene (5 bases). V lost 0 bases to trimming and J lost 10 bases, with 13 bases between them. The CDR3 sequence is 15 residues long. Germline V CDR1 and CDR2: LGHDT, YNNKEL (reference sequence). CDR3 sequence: CASSQESGMISPLHF. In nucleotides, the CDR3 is TGTGCCAGCAGCCAAGAGTCAGGGATGATATCACCCCTCCACTTT.

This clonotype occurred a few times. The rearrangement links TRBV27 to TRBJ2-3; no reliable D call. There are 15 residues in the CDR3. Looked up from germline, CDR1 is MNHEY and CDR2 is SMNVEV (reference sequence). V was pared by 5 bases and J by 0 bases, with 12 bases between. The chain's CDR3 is CASSPTPFSTDTQYF. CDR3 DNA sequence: TGTGCCAGCAGTCCTACCCCATTTAGCACAGATACGCAGTATTTT.

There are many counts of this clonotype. The CDR3 reads CSGQGGYEQYF. CDR3 nucleotides: TGCAGTGGACAGGGGGGTTACGAGCAGTACTTC. V usage is TRBV20-1 and J usage is TRBJ2-7; the match to TRBD1 covers 9 bases. Germline CDR1 and CDR2: DFQATT and SNEGSKA (reference sequence). After removal of 7 bases from V and 4 bases from J, the junction contained 2 bases not matched to a gene. This CDR3 has 11 residues.

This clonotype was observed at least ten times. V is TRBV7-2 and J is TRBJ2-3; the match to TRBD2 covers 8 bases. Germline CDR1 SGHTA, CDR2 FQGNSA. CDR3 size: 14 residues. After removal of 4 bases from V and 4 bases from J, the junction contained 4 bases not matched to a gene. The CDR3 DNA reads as TGTGCCAGCAGCTCACAAGCGGGAGCAGATACGCAGTATTTT. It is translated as CASSSQAGADTQYF.

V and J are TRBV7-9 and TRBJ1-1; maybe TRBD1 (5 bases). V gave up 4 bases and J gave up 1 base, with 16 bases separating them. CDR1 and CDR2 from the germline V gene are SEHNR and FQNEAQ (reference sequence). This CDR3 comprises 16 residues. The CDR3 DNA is TGTGCCAGCAGCTCCCGGGGGGTCCCCGGGAACACTGAAGCTTTCTTT. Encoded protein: CASSSRGVPGNTEAFF.

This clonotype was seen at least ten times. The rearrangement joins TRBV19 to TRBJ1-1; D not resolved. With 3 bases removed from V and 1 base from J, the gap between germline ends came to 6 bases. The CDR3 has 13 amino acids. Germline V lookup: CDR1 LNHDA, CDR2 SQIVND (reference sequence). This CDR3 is CASSITANTEAFF. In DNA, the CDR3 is TGTGCCAGTAGTATTACAGCGAACACTGAAGCTTTCTTT. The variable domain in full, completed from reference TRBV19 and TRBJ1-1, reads DGGITQSPKYLFRKEGQNVTLSCEQNLNHDAMYWYRQDPGQGLRLIYYSQIVNDFQKGDIAEGYSVSREKKESFPLTVTSAQKNPTAFYLCASSITANTEAFFGQGTRLTVV.

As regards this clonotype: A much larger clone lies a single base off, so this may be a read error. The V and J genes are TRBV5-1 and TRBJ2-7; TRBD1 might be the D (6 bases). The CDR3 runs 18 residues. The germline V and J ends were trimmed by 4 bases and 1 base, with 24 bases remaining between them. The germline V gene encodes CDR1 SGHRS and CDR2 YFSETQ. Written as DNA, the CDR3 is TGCGCCAGCAGCGCCAGGACAGAATGGAGACACCGTTCCTACGAGCAGTACTTC. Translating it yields CASSARTEWRHRSYEQYF.

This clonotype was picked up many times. As DNA, the CDR3 is TGTGCCAGCTCCGCCGAAGCGGACGGCTACAATGAGCAGTTCTTC. This encodes CASSAEADGYNEQFF. V gene TRBV2 combines with J gene TRBJ2-1; TRBD2 might be the D (5 bases). Per the germline V gene, CDR1 is SNHLY and CDR2 is FYNNEI. The CDR3 is 15 amino acids. V gave up 8 bases and J gave up 3 bases, with 17 bases separating them.

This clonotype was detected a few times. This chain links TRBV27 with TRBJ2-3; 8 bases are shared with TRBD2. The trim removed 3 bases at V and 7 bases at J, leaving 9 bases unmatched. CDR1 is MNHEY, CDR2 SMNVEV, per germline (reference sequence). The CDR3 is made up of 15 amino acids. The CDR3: CASSLGLGEAYTQYF. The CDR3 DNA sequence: TGTGCCAGCAGTTTGGGACTAGGGGAAGCTTATACGCAGTATTTT.

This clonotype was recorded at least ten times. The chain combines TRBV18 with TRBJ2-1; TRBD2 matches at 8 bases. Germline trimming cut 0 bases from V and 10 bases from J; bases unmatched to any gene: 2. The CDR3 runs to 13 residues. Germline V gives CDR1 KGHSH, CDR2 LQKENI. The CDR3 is CASSPPGGREQFF. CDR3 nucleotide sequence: TGTGCCAGCTCACCACCCGGCGGGAGGGAGCAGTTCTTC.

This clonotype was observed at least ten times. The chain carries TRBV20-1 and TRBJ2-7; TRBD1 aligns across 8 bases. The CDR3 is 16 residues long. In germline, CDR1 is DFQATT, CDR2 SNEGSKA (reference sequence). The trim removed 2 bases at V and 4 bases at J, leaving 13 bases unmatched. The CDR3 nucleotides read TGCAGTGCTAGAAGGGGCGGGCGGGACAGGTCGTACGAGCAGTACTTC. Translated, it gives CSARRGGRDRSYEQYF.

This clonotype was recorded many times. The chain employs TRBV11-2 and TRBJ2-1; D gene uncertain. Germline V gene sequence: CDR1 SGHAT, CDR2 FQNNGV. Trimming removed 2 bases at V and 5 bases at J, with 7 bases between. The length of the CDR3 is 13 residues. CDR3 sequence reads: CASSLSSNNEQFF. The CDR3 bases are TGTGCCAGCAGCTTATCTAGTAACAATGAGCAGTTCTTC.

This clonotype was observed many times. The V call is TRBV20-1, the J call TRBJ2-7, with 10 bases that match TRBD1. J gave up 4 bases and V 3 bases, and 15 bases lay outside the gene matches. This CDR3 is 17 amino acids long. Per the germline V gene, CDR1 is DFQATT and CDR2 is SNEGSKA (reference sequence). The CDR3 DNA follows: TGCAGTGCTAGTTCGTCCCGTAGGGGACAGGGGTTGTACGAGCAGTACTTC. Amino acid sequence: CSASSSRRGQGLYEQYF.

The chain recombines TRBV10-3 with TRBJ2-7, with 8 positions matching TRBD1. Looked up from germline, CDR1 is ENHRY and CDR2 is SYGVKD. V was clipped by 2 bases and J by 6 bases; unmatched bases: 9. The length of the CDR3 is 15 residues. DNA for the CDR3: TGTGCCATCAGTGAGGGGGCAGGGGGCACTGCCGAGCAGTACTTC. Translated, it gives CAISEGAGGTAEQYF.